This T cell receptor (beta chain) was identified in a study of spatial heterogeneity in lung cancer. Looking at the study overall: A consistent excess of beta-chain over alpha-chain sequences was detected.

In this sample, this clonotype turned up many times. Time point reported: sample taken at primary tumor resection. Whole RNA came from tumor, nontumor lung or frozen PBMC and was sequenced without being sorted. TCRdb analysed the 5' RACE reads with MiXCR anew, one entry per CDR3 protein. The table lists tens of thousands of distinct CDR3 sequences, 4.6% of them singletons. The source is a male donor with early-stage non-small cell lung cancer. Sequences were derived from PBMCs, sampled at surgery.

In DNA, the CDR3 is TGTGCCAGCAGTTTGCAGGGAATGCGCACAGATACGCAGTATTTT. Its translation is CASSLQGMRTDTQYF. The chain carries TRBV12-3 or TRBV12-4 and TRBJ2-3, with D maybe TRBD1 (5 bases). This CDR3 spans 15 amino acids. V lost 3 bases and J lost 1, with 11 bases in between.